Sequencing of this T cell receptor (beta chain) was carried out in a study of T cells in Graves' hyperthyroidism and ophthalmopathy. In this sample, this clonotype turned up many times. Its antigen is still unknown. General study findings and limits: Appearing also in blood were most of the thyroid clonotypes expanded above 0.001.

It was RNA transcripts that yielded the amplified TCR beta CDR3 regions. First-round RT-PCR with HTBI primers amplified the TCR CDR3 region. Via MiXCR, TCRdb re-called the multiplex PCR reads, giving one row per CDR3 protein. The sample includes a few hundred thousand distinct CDR3 sequences, approximately 14% of them seen just once. Sequencing used blood. This clonotype was sampled from a woman aged 55-69 years with Graves' ophthalmopathy.

CDR3 sequence reads: CASSLFREWDEQFF. DNA of the CDR3: TGCGCCAGCAGCTTGTTCCGGGAGTGGGATGAGCAGTTCTTC. The V call is TRBV5-1, the J call TRBJ2-1, with D maybe TRBD2 (6 bases). The CDR3 spans 14 residues. With 1 base removed from V and 8 bases from J, the gap between germline ends came to 13 bases. Germline values: CDR1 SGHRS, CDR2 YFSETQ.